These 18 T cell receptor beta chains came from one sample sequenced in a study of T cell changes during pregnancy in multiple sclerosis. Sequencing was performed with immunoSEQ multiplex PCR; in TCRdb, only in-frame clones are kept and a portion is missing. The sample has 75,000 to 95,000 clones; about 94% are singletons. Material: CD4+ T cells from peripheral blood mononuclear cells, obtained after pregnancy. Receptor source: a female donor with multiple sclerosis, enrolled in a pregnancy study.

The J gene is TRBJ1-5, the V gene TRBV15; possible D gene TRBD1, 6 bases. The CDR3 runs 15 residues. CDR1 and CDR2 (germline): LNHNV, YYDKDF (reference sequence). The ends were cut back, 1 base at V and 5 bases at J, with 12 bases in the middle. In nucleotides, the CDR3 is TGTGCCACCAGCAGAGTTAGGGGGAGGGATCAGCCCCAGCATTTT. This encodes CATSRVRGRDQPQHF.

The gene calls are TRBV29-1 and TRBJ2-3, with D unresolved. Germline CDR1 and CDR2: SQVTM and ANQGSEA. This CDR3 has 12 residues. V was pared by 7 bases and J by 1 base, with 9 bases between. CDR3 region: CSATSGTDTQYF. CDR3 nucleotides: TGCAGCGCGACGAGCGGCACAGATACGCAGTATTTT.

The chain joins TRBV9 to TRBJ2-3; TRBD2 matches 7 bases. Germline V lookup: CDR1 SGDLS, CDR2 YYNGEE. There are 17 residues in the CDR3. V was clipped by 2 bases and J by 8 bases; unmatched bases: 17. CDR3 protein: CASSVSPARGMLGTQYF. In DNA form, the CDR3 reads TGTGCCAGCAGCGTTTCCCCCGCGCGGGGGATGCTGGGTACGCAGTATTTT.

The chain uses TRBV5-8 and TRBJ2-1; tentative D call: TRBD2 (5 bases). The CDR3 is made up of 16 amino acids. Germline V gives CDR1 SGHTS, CDR2 YDEGEE. V lost 4 bases and J lost 7, with 21 bases in between. The CDR3 coding sequence is TGTGCCAGCAGCCCCAACTTCTGGGAGTTCGGTAATGAGCAGTTCTTC. Translated: CASSPNFWEFGNEQFF.

The chain uses TRBV7-2 and TRBJ2-5; 9 bases map to TRBD1. This CDR3 contains 15 residues. Germline V gives CDR1 SGHTA, CDR2 FQGNSA. V trimming: 5 bases; J trimming: 6 bases; junction bases outside the gene matches: 10. The CDR3 loop is CASSKVGQGWQTQYF. CDR3 nucleotides: TGTGCCAGCAGCAAAGTCGGACAGGGGTGGCAGACCCAGTACTTC.

The V call is TRBV6-6, the J call TRBJ2-2, with D perhaps TRBD2 (6 bases). In germline, CDR1 is MNHNY, CDR2 SVGAGI (reference sequence). The V gene lost 2 bases and the J gene lost 5 bases, with 6 bases spanning the gap. The CDR3 consists of 13 residues. The CDR3 spells CASSYGGTGELFF. The DNA of the CDR3 is TGTGCCAGCAGTTACGGAGGGACCGGGGAGCTGTTTTTT.

V gene TRBV10-3 combines with J gene TRBJ2-3; TRBD1 might be the D (6 bases). Looked up from germline, CDR1 is ENHRY and CDR2 is SYGVKD. Trimming took 5 bases from V and 0 from J, leaving 9 bases between them. The CDR3 totals 14 residues. DNA of the CDR3: TGTGCCATCAGTCAGGGGTCTAGCACAGATACGCAGTATTTT. Amino acids: CAISQGSSTDTQYF.

The table lists this clone with a count of one. The genes are TRBV28 and TRBJ2-1; 7 bases match TRBD1. Germline assignment: CDR1 MDHEN and CDR2 SYDVKM. CDR3 size: 15 residues. V gave up 7 bases and J gave up 4 bases; unmatched junction bases: 10. CDR3 in DNA: TGTGCCAGCAATCCAGAGCCGGGACAGTACAATGAGCAGTTCTTC. Translation gives CASNPEPGQYNEQFF.

CDR3 loop: CASSPQTGAYEQYF. The CDR3, as DNA: TGTGCCAGCAGCCCTCAGACAGGGGCCTACGAGCAGTACTTC. The V call is TRBV7-2, the J call TRBJ2-7, with 8 bases lining up with TRBD1. The V segment lost 5 bases and the J segment 2 bases; nucleotides outside the gene matches: 5. This CDR3 comprises 14 residues. CDR1 is SGHTA and CDR2 is FQGNSA in the germline V gene.

The J gene is TRBJ2-1, the V gene TRBV7-8, with 7 positions matching TRBD2. The junction had 3 bases not matched to a gene; V was cut back by 1 base and J by 3 bases. The CDR3 runs 15 residues. The germline CDR1 and CDR2 sequences are SGHVS and FQNEAQ. This chain's CDR3 is CASSLGREYYNEQFF. The DNA for the CDR3 is TGTGCCAGCAGCTTAGGGCGGGAGTACTACAATGAGCAGTTCTTC.

The V and J genes are TRBV28 and TRBJ2-7; TRBD1 matches 8 bases. Per germline, CDR1 MDHEN and CDR2 SYDVKM. CDR3 length: 15 residues. V trimming: 2 bases; J trimming: 2 bases; junction bases outside the gene matches: 5. CDR3 sequence reads: CASSLTGTGTYEQYF. The CDR3 DNA reads as TGTGCCAGCAGTTTAACCGGGACAGGTACCTACGAGCAGTACTTC.

The chain combines TRBV2 with TRBJ2-2, with 7 bases fitting TRBD1. CDR3 length equals 16 residues. The trim removed 6 bases at V and 1 base at J, leaving 8 bases unmatched. Germline V gene sequence: CDR1 SNHLY, CDR2 FYNNEI. CDR3 sequence: CASRGDRVGNTGELFF. The DNA of the CDR3 is TGTGCCAGCAGGGGCGACAGGGTGGGGAACACCGGGGAGCTGTTTTTT. The whole variable domain, remainder taken from reference TRBV2 and TRBJ2-2, is EPEVTQTPSHQVTQMGQEVILRCVPISNHLYFYWYRQILGQKVEFLVSFYNNEISEKSEIFDDQFSVERPDGSNFTLKIRSTKLEDSAMYFCASRGDRVGNTGELFFGEGSRLTVL.

The chain employs TRBV5-3 and TRBJ2-7; 7 bases line up with TRBD1. TRBV5-3 is an ORF; its function is uncertain. This CDR3 is 13 amino acids long. The trim removed 4 bases at V and 2 bases at J, leaving 3 bases unmatched. The CDR3 is CARSVTGTYEQYF. In DNA form, the CDR3 reads TGTGCCAGAAGCGTGACAGGGACCTACGAGCAGTACTTC.

This chain links TRBV5-1 with TRBJ2-2; D call uncertain. CDR1 and CDR2 from the germline V gene are SGHRS and YFSETQ. This CDR3 is built from 16 residues. Trimming stripped 0 bases from V and 1 base from J, with 10 bases between. The CDR3: CASSLVLVMNTGELFF. CDR3 in DNA: TGCGCCAGCAGCTTGGTTCTAGTAATGAACACCGGGGAGCTGTTTTTT.

The gene calls are TRBV5-5 and TRBJ1-1; TRBD1 agrees at 8 bases. From germline, CDR1 is SGHKS and CDR2 YYEKEE (reference sequence). V trimming: 4 bases; J trimming: 6 bases; junction bases outside the gene matches: 2. The CDR3 consists of 12 residues. DNA for the CDR3: TGTGCCAGCAGCCAGGGGGCCGCTGAAGCTTTCTTT. Its translation is CASSQGAAEAFF.

V gene TRBV25-1 combines with J gene TRBJ2-1, with no clear D. Looked up from germline, CDR1 is MGHDK and CDR2 is SYGVNS. There are 14 residues in the CDR3. With 4 bases removed from V and 2 bases from J, the gap between germline ends came to 9 bases. The CDR3 sequence is CASSGAGPYNEQFF. The CDR3 DNA is TGTGCCAGCAGTGGGGCTGGGCCCTACAATGAGCAGTTCTTC.

The genes are TRBV28 and TRBJ2-7; 7 bases align to TRBD1. The germline gives CDR1 MDHEN, CDR2 SYDVKM. Losses at the gene ends were 8 bases for V and 2 bases for J; bases not matched to a gene: 6. The CDR3 contains 13 residues. The CDR3 sequence: CASERGLTYEQYF. The DNA for the CDR3 is TGTGCCAGCGAGAGGGGGCTAACCTACGAGCAGTACTTC.

The CDR3 loop is CASSPLLTGELFF. Written as DNA, the CDR3 is TGTGCCAGCAGTCCCCTCCTGACCGGGGAGCTGTTTTTT. The chain is built from TRBV6-6 and TRBJ2-2; no reliable D call. Trimming took off 5 bases at V and 5 bases at J, with 9 bases between the two ends. The germline V gene has CDR1 MNHNY and CDR2 SVGAGI (reference sequence). The CDR3 extends over 13 amino acids.